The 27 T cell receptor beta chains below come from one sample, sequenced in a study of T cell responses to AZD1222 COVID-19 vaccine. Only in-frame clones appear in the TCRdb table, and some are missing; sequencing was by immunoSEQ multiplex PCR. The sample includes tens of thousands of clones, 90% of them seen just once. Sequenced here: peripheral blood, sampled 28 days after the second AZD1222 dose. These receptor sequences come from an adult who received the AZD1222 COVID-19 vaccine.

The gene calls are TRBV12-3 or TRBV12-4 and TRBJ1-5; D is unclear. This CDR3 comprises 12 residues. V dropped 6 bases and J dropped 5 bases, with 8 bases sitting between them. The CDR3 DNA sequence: TGTGCCAGCAGCCGCGCCGATCAGCCCCAGCATTTT. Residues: CASSRADQPQHF.

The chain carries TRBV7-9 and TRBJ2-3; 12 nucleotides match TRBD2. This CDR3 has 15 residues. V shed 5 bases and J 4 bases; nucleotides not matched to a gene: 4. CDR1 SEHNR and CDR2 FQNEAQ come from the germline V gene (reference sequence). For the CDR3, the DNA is TGTGCCAGCAGCCAAGCTAGCGGGGGGGCAGATACGCAGTATTTT. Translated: CASSQASGGADTQYF.

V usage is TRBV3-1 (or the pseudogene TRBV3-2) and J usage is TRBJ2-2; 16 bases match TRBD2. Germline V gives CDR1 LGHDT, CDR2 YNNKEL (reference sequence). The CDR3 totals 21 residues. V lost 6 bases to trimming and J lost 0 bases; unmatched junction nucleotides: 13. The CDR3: CASSIIAGTSGGGANTGELFF. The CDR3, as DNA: TGTGCCAGCAGTATCATCGCCGGGACTAGCGGGGGGGGAGCGAACACCGGGGAGCTGTTTTTT.

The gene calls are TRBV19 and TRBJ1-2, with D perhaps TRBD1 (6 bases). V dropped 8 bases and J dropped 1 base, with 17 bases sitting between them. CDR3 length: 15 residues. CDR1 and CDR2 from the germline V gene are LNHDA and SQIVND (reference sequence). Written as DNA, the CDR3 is TGTGCCAGTTACCCCATAGGGGGGAGTAACTATGGCTACACCTTC. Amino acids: CASYPIGGSNYGYTF.

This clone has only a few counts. In DNA form, the CDR3 reads TGTGCCAGCAGTATATGGACAGAAGATCAGCCCCAGCATTTT. This gives the protein CASSIWTEDQPQHF. The chain couples TRBV6-5 to TRBJ1-5, with a tentative D call TRBD1 (6 bases). The CDR3 covers 14 residues. Germline values: CDR1 MNHEY, CDR2 SVGAGI. V shed 5 bases and J shed 5 bases, with 13 bases lying between them.

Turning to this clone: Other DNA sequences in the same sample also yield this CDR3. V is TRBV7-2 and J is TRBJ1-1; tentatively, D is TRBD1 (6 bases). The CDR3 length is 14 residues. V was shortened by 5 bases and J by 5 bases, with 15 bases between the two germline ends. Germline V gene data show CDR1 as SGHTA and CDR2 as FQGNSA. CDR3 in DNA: TGTGCCAGCAGCCCCCAGGGGAGGAGGACTGAAGCTTTCTTT. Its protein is CASSPQGRRTEAFF.

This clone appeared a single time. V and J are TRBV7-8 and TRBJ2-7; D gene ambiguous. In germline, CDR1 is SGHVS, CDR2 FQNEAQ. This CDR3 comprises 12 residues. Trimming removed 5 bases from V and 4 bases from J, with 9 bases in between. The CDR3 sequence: CASSLRRYEQYF. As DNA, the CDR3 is TGTGCCAGCAGCCTTCGCCGATACGAGCAGTACTTC.

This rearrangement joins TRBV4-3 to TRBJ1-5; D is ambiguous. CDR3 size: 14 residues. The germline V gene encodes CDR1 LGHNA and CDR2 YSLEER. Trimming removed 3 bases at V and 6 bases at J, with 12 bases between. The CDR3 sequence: CASSQGGSAQPQHF. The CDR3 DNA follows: TGCGCCAGCAGCCAGGGAGGGTCTGCTCAGCCCCAGCATTTT.

Here the CDR3 DNA reads TGCGCCAGCAGCCCAGGGACCGCCTACAATCAGCCCCAGCATTTT. Protein product: CASSPGTAYNQPQHF. The V and J genes are TRBV5-1 and TRBJ1-5; possibly TRBD1 for D (5 bases). The CDR3 has 15 residues. Trimming removed 4 bases at V and 3 bases at J, with 14 bases between. Germline V gene sequence: CDR1 SGHRS, CDR2 YFSETQ.

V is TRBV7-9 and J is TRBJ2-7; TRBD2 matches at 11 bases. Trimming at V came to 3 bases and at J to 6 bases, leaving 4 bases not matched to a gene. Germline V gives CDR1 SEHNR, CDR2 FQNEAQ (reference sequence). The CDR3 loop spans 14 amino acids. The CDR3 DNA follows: TGTGCCAGCAGCTTTAGCGGGGGGGCCGGCGAGCAGTACTTC. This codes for CASSFSGGAGEQYF.

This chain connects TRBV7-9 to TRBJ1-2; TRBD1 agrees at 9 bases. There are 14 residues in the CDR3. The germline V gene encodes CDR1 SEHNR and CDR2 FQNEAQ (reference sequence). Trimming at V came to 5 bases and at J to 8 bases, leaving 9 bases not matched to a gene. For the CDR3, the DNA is TGTGCCAGCAGCCCGACAGGGGGAGGAGAAGGCTACACCTTC. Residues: CASSPTGGGEGYTF. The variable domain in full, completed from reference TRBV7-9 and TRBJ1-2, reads DTGVSQNPRHKITKRGQNVTFRCDPISEHNRLYWYRQTLGQGPEFLTYFQNEAQLEKSRLLSDRFSAERPKGSFSTLEIQRTEQGDSAMYLCASSPTGGGEGYTFGSGTRLTVV.

CDR3 nucleotide sequence: TGTGCCTGGAGTACAGGGAACTATGGCTACACCTTC. Its protein is CAWSTGNYGYTF. The genes are TRBV30 and TRBJ1-2, with D maybe TRBD1 (6 bases). In germline, CDR1 is GTSNPN, CDR2 SVGIG (reference sequence). With 2 bases removed from V and 2 bases from J, the gap between germline ends came to 6 bases. The CDR3 has 12 residues.

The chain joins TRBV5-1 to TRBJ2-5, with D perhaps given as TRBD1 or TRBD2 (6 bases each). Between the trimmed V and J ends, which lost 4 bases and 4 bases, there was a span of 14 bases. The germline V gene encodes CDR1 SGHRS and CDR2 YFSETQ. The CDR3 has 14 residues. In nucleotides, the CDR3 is TGCGCCAGCAGCCTGTCGGGGGCGGTAGAGACCCAGTACTTC. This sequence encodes CASSLSGAVETQYF.

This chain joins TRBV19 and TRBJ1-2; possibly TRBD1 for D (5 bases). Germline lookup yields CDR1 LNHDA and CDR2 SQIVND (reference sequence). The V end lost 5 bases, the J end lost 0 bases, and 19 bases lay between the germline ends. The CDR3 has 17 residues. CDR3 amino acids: CASSDSRTGTPNYGYTF. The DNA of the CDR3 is TGTGCCAGTAGTGACTCCAGAACGGGGACCCCTAACTATGGCTACACCTTC.

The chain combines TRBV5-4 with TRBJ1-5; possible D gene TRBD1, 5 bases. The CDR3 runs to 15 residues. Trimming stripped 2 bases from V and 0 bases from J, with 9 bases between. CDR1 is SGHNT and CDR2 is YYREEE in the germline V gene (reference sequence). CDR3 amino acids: CASSFGGGSNQPQHF. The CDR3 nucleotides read TGTGCCAGCAGCTTCGGGGGGGGTAGCAATCAGCCCCAGCATTTT.

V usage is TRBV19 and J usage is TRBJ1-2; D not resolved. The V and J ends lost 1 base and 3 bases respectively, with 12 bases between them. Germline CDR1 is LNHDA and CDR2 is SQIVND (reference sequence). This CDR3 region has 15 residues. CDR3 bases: TGTGCCAGTAGTATAGGTGCCCGGGTATACTATGGCTACACCTTC. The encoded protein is CASSIGARVYYGYTF. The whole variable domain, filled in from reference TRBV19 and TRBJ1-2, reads DGGITQSPKYLFRKEGQNVTLSCEQNLNHDAMYWYRQDPGQGLRLIYYSQIVNDFQKGDIAEGYSVSREKKESFPLTVTSAQKNPTAFYLCASSIGARVYYGYTFGSGTRLTVV.

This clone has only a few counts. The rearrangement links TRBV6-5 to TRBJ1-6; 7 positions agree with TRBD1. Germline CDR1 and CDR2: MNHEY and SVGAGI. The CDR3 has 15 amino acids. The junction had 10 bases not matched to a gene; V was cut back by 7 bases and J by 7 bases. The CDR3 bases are TGTGCCAGCACACGATCCGGGACAGTCAATTCACCCCTCCACTTT. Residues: CASTRSGTVNSPLHF.

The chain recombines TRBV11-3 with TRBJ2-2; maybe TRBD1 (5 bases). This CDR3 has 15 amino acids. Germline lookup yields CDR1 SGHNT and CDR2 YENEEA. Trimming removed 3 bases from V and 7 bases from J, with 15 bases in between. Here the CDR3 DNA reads TGTGCCAGCAGCTTGGGGCAGAGTGGCAACGGGGAGCTGTTTTTT. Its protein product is CASSLGQSGNGELFF.

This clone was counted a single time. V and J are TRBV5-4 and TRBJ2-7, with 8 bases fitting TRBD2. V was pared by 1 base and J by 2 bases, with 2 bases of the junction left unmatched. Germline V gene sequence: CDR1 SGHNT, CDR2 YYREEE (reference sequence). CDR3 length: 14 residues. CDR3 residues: CASSLPGGTYEQYF. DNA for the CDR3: TGTGCCAGCAGCTTGCCGGGGGGGACCTACGAGCAGTACTTC. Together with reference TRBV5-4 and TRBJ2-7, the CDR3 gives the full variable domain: ETGVTQSPTHLIKTRGQQVTLRCSSQSGHNTVSWYQQALGQGPQFIFQYYREEENGRGNFPPRFSGLQFPNYSSELNVNALELDDSALYLCASSLPGGTYEQYFGPGTRLTVT.

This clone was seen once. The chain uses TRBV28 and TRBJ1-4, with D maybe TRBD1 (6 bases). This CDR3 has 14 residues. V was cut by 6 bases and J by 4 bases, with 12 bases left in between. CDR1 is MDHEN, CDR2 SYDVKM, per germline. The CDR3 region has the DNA TGTGCCAGCAGCCAACAGGGTTTTAATGAAAAACTGTTTTTT. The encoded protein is CASSQQGFNEKLFF.

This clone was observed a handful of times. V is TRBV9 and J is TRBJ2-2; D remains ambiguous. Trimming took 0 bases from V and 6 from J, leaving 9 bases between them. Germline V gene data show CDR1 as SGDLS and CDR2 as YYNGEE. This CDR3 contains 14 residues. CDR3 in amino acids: CASSVGQYSGELFF. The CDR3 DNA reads TGTGCCAGCAGCGTAGGACAATATTCCGGGGAGCTGTTTTTT.

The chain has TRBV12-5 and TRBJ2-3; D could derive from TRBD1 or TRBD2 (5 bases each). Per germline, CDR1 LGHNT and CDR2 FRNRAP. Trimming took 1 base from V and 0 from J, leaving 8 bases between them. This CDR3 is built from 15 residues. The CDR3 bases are TGTGCTAGTGGTTTGGATGGGACCAGCACAGATACGCAGTATTTT. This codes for CASGLDGTSTDTQYF.

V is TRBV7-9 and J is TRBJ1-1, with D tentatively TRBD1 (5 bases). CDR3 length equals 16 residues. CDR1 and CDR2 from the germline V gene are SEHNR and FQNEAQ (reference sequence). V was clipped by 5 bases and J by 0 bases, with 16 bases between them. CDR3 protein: CASSTDKRLMNTEAFF. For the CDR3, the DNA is TGTGCCAGCAGCACGGACAAGAGATTAATGAACACTGAAGCTTTCTTT.

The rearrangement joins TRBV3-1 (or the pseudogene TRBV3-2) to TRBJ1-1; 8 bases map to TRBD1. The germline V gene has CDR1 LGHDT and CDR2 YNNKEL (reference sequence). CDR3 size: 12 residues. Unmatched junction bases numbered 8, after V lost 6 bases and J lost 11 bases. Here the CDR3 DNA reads TGTGCCAGCAGGCGATCCCAGGGGGCTGCTTTCTTT. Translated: CASRRSQGAAFF.

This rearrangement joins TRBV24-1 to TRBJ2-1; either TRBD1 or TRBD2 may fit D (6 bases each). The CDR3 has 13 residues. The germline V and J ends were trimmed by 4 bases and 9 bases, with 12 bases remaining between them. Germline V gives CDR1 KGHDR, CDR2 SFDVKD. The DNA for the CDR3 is TGTGCCACCAGTGACCCACAGGGAGGTGAGCAGTTCTTC. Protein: CATSDPQGGEQFF.

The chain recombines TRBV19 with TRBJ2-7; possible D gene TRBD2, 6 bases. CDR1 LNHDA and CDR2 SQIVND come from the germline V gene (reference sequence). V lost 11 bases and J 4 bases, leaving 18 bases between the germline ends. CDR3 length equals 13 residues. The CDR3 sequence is CAVLEGIRYEQYF. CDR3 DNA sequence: TGTGCCGTCCTGGAGGGAATTCGGTACGAGCAGTACTTC.

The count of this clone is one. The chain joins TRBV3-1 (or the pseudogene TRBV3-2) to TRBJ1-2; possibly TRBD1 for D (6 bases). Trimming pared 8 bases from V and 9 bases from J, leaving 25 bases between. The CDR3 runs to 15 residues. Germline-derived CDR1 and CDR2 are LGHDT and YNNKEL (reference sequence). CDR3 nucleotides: TGTGCCAGCGGAAATTGGGACAATGCCCTTATGAGCTACACCTTC. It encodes CASGNWDNALMSYTF.